This TCR beta chain was recorded in a study of blood T cell repertoires in COVID-19 (dated by TCRdb to the early 2020s). About the investigation overall: Collaborator samples came from the United States, Italy and Spain and covered acute and convalescent phases of COVID-19. The material from the prospective study consisted of cDNA or gDNA derived from T cells, B-cell-depleted T cells, or PBMCs. Nearly every sample came with metadata listing a de-identified subject ID, COVID-19 status, age in years and sex. Samples came from the ongoing ImmuneRACE study (first 160 participants) plus 1,254 subjects from 6 global collaborators. Where HLA class I and class II types were available, the types were taken from metadata supplied by the sample provider, not from assay-based typing. Deeply sampled blood TCRbeta repertoires from subjects exposed to, actively infected with, or recovered from COVID-19 were included in the dataset. The repertoires were released in a freely available public database meant as a resource for research on the immune response to SARS-CoV-2. Findings and caveats that apply to the study as a whole: Clinical and demographic metadata were provided uncurated, with the amount varying by source and participant.

With respect to this clone: Its binding antigen is unknown. Per-base qualities were not stored, and no clone one base away is much larger.

TCRbeta CDR3 regions were amplified from genomic DNA using the immunoSEQ Assay, a bias-controlled multiplex PCR. On the authors' methods: The number of nucleated cells in each sample was estimated from the amplification of reference gene primers within the assay. To quantify the absolute abundance of each unique TCRbeta CDR3 rearrangement, sequence reads were collapsed and filtered. For each sample, productive Simpson clonality was calculated as the square root of Simpson's diversity index across productive rearrangements. What TCRdb holds here is the immuneACCESS table cut down to in-frame rearrangements. Part of the clones is not present; checked against another copy, under half of the missing clones reflect an unresolved V gene, and the others are unexplained. V and J calls and clone size are copied from that table; D and trimming were computed from the DNA. The sample yields 150,000 to 200,000 clones; roughly 88% were counted once. About 10% of the sample is held by the ten biggest clonotypes.

Whole blood was collected in K2EDTA tubes by collaborating institutions according to the institutions' own protocols. For TCRbeta analysis, collaborators shipped samples in one of three forms: frozen whole blood, isolated PBMCs, or DNA extracted from either of those sample types. From V the trimming removes 6 bases and from J it removes 8 bases, while the gene matches leave 12 bases of the junction unaccounted for. The germline V gene (reference sequence) provides CDR1 SEHNR and CDR2 FQNEAQ. Inclusive of the bounding cysteine and phenylalanine, the CDR3 is 15 residues long. CDR3 DNA is the only sequence kept; it has 45 bases, read in frame from the first base.

The specimen was peripheral blood. This clonotype was sampled from a human donor with active or convalescent COVID-19. The donor label of this sample is uncertain. The rearrangement combines TRBV7-9 with TRBJ1-2; TRBD1 aligns with 10 central bases. The nucleotides read TGTGCCAGCAGTTCCCTCGGGACAGGGGACGGGGGCTACACCTTC. Translated, it gives CASSSLGTGDGGYTF.